This T cell receptor beta chain was identified in a study of OX40 agonist ivuxolimab in advanced cancers. Study-wide results and caveats: Determination of antigen specificity was not performed for the expanded peripheral T cells. Expanded clones belonging to CD8+ T cells outnumbered, on average, those of CD4+. Clonal expansion was seen in CD4+ and CD8+ blood T cells by week 6 at 0.1 to 3.0 mg/kg.

Method: immunoSEQ multiplex PCR; TCRdb's copy keeps in-frame clones and lacks some. This table holds around 67,000 clones, nearly 90% found once. There are 14 residues in the CDR3. V lost 6 bases, J lost 1 base, and 3 bases stayed unmatched. The germline V gene encodes CDR1 LNHDA and CDR2 SQIVND (reference sequence). This clone showed up just once. Its antigen remains unidentified. Patients with autoimmune history or systemic immunosuppression were excluded. This clonotype was sampled from an adult with an advanced solid tumor such as melanoma, head and neck, liver or kidney cancer. The input for sequencing was CD4+ or CD8+ T cells sorted from blood, taken in a trial of the OX40 agonist ivuxolimab. The chain links TRBV19 to TRBJ1-5, with 7 positions matching TRBD1. The CDR3 coding sequence is TGTGCCAGTAGACTACAGGGGAGCAATCAGCCCCAGCATTTT. Translated, it gives CASRLQGSNQPQHF.